This T cell receptor (beta chain) was identified in a study of blood T cell repertoires in COVID-19. Study overall: Sites in the United States, Italy and Spain provided acute and convalescent COVID-19 samples. In each case, the material was cDNA or gDNA derived from T cells, B-cell-depleted T cells, or PBMCs.

How the authors handled the data: Scientists estimated how many nucleated cells there were by amplifying reference gene primers. Measured with immunoSEQ multiplex PCR; TCRdb has only the in-frame clones, and not every one. The V and J calls and the clone size are those of that table, but D and trimming were determined from the DNA. In the table there are roughly 200,000 clones, around 82% of which are singletons. This CDR3 is built from 14 residues. Looked up from germline, CDR1 is SNHLY and CDR2 is FYNNEI. The J segment lost 7 bases and the V segment lost 7 bases, leaving 9 bases of the junction unmatched.

This sequence joins TRBV2 and TRBJ1-4, with TRBD1 identical over 7 bases. Specimen: peripheral blood. The receptor's source is a man in his fifties or sixties with active or convalescent COVID-19. For the CDR3, the DNA is TGTGCCAGCATTCCAGGGGGAGCGGCTGAAAAACTGTTTTTT. It specifies CASIPGGAAEKLFF. The whole variable domain, remainder taken from reference TRBV2 and TRBJ1-4, is EPEVTQTPSHQVTQMGQEVILRCVPISNHLYFYWYRQILGQKVEFLVSFYNNEISEKSEIFDDQFSVERPDGSNFTLKIRSTKLEDSAMYFCASIPGGAAEKLFFGSGTQLSVL.